These 17 T cell receptor beta chains were all obtained from the same sample, sequenced in a study of cytomegalovirus exposure and HLA in healthy donors. The protocol was immunoSEQ multiplex PCR, while the TCRdb copy is restricted to in-frame clones and leaves out a portion. This table holds over 110,000 clones, 85% to 90% found once. Material for sequencing was PBMCs. These receptors were taken from a man younger than 35 in good health and CMV-seropositive.

The J gene is TRBJ2-3, the V gene TRBV27, with D possibly matching TRBD1 (6 bases). Germline CDR1 reads MNHEY; CDR2 reads SMNVEV (reference sequence). Trimming pared 7 bases from V and 2 bases from J, leaving 22 bases between. This CDR3 comprises 17 residues. Here the CDR3 DNA reads TGTGCCAGCACCCCCGGAGTTGGGGCAGGGGCCACAGATACGCAGTATTTT. It translates to CASTPGVGAGATDTQYF.

The V and J genes are TRBV5-1 and TRBJ2-1, with TRBD2 identical over 8 bases. The germline gives CDR1 SGHRS, CDR2 YFSETQ. This CDR3 spans 15 amino acids. V trimming: 0 bases; J trimming: 3 bases; junction bases outside the gene matches: 2. CDR3 amino acids: CASSLDSGGYNEQFF. The CDR3 DNA sequence: TGCGCCAGCAGCTTGGACAGCGGGGGCTACAATGAGCAGTTCTTC.

This chain joins TRBV7-9 and TRBJ1-1, with TRBD1 as a possible D gene (6 bases). V was clipped by 5 bases and J by 1 base, with 11 bases between them. This CDR3 has 14 residues. Looked up from germline, CDR1 is SEHNR and CDR2 is FQNEAQ (reference sequence). Here the CDR3 reads CASSGWTANTEAFF. The DNA for the CDR3 is TGTGCCAGCAGCGGATGGACAGCGAACACTGAAGCTTTCTTT.

CDR3 residues: CASSLFGGTGTSTDTQYF. Written as DNA, the CDR3 is TGTGCCAGCAGCCTATTTGGAGGGACAGGCACCTCCACAGATACGCAGTATTTT. The genes are TRBV7-9 and TRBJ2-3, with TRBD1 matching over 8 bases. CDR1 is SEHNR, CDR2 FQNEAQ, per germline (reference sequence). CDR3 length equals 18 residues. Germline trimming cut 5 bases from V and 2 bases from J; bases unmatched to any gene: 15.

The chain recombines TRBV6-5 with TRBJ1-6; perhaps TRBD1 as D (5 bases). This CDR3 spans 15 amino acids. Germline CDR1 is MNHEY and CDR2 is SVGAGI. Trimming pared 6 bases from V and 9 bases from J, leaving 18 bases between. The CDR3: CASSLRATAASPLHF. Written as DNA, the CDR3 is TGTGCCAGCAGCCTACGGGCGACAGCTGCTTCACCCCTCCACTTT.

The gene calls are TRBV5-1 and TRBJ2-1; 8 nucleotides agree with TRBD1. Per germline, CDR1 SGHRS and CDR2 YFSETQ. This CDR3 has 16 residues. V shed 0 bases, J shed 2 bases, and the junction held 4 bases outside the gene matches. CDR3 residues: CASSLGGTGAYNEQFF. The CDR3 DNA is TGCGCCAGCAGCTTGGGAGGGACAGGTGCCTACAATGAGCAGTTCTTC. The variable domain in full, completed from reference TRBV5-1 and TRBJ2-1, reads KAGVTQTPRYLIKTRGQQVTLSCSPISGHRSVSWYQQTPGQGLQFLFEYFSETQRNKGNFPGRFSGRQFSNSRSEMNVSTLELGDSALYLCASSLGGTGAYNEQFFGPGTRLTVL.

The V gene is TRBV5-6, the J gene TRBJ2-7; TRBD1 agrees at 9 bases. After removal of 5 bases from V and 0 bases from J, the junction contained 6 bases not matched to a gene. The CDR3 extends over 15 amino acids. CDR1 SGHDT and CDR2 YYEEEE come from the germline V gene. The CDR3 DNA reads as TGTGCCAGCAGGACGCGACAGGGGGGCTCCTACGAGCAGTACTTC. Residues: CASRTRQGGSYEQYF.

The J gene is TRBJ2-5, the V gene TRBV5-1, with a possible D match to TRBD1 (5 bases). Trimming pared 4 bases from V and 5 bases from J, leaving 18 bases between. CDR1 is SGHRS and CDR2 is YFSETQ in the germline V gene. The CDR3 extends over 15 amino acids. The CDR3 DNA reads TGCGCCAGCAGCCCGGCGGCAGGGAAGATGGAGACCCAGTACTTC. This gives the protein CASSPAAGKMETQYF. Drawing the rest from reference TRBV5-1 and TRBJ2-5, the complete variable domain is KAGVTQTPRYLIKTRGQQVTLSCSPISGHRSVSWYQQTPGQGLQFLFEYFSETQRNKGNFPGRFSGRQFSNSRSEMNVSTLELGDSALYLCASSPAAGKMETQYFGPGTRLLVL.

The CDR3 nucleotides are TGTGCCAGCAGTTTATACGGGGGGACCCGGGAGACCCAGTACTTC. Its protein is CASSLYGGTRETQYF. The genes are TRBV27 and TRBJ2-5, with TRBD2 matching 7 bases. J gave up 5 bases and V 1 base, and 7 bases lay outside the gene matches. Per the germline V gene, CDR1 is MNHEY and CDR2 is SMNVEV (reference sequence). This CDR3 has 15 amino acids.

CDR3 protein: CASSPPGGRTEAFF. The CDR3 DNA reads as TGTGCCAGCTCACCACCTGGAGGGCGCACTGAAGCTTTCTTT. This rearrangement joins TRBV18 to TRBJ1-1; D gene uncertain. CDR1 is KGHSH, CDR2 LQKENI, per germline. Trimming stripped 0 bases from V and 4 bases from J, with 9 bases between. The CDR3 is made up of 14 amino acids.

V usage is TRBV29-1 and J usage is TRBJ2-1; maybe TRBD2 (6 bases). Trimming took off 6 bases at V and 8 bases at J, with 11 bases between the two ends. The CDR3 totals 11 residues. CDR1 is SQVTM, CDR2 ANQGSEA, per germline. The CDR3 DNA reads TGCAGCGTGGGGAGCGGGTATGAGCAGTTCTTC. It translates to CSVGSGYEQFF.

This chain uses TRBV11-2 with TRBJ1-1; D is possibly TRBD1 (6 bases). Per germline, CDR1 SGHAT and CDR2 FQNNGV. The ends were cut back, 5 bases at V and 0 bases at J, with 16 bases in the middle. CDR3 length: 16 residues. The CDR3 is CASSPRTHRVNTEAFF. CDR3 nucleotides: TGTGCCAGCAGCCCCAGGACTCACAGGGTGAACACTGAAGCTTTCTTT.

V is TRBV7-9 and J is TRBJ2-3, with D possibly matching TRBD2 (5 bases). Germline V gene sequence: CDR1 SEHNR, CDR2 FQNEAQ (reference sequence). The CDR3 covers 16 residues. V was trimmed by 1 base and J by 3 bases, leaving 14 bases between them. Here the CDR3 reads CASSLEYGVATDTQYF. In nucleotides, the CDR3 is TGTGCCAGCAGCTTAGAATACGGGGTCGCTACAGATACGCAGTATTTT.

This chain connects TRBV29-1 to TRBJ1-3; tentatively, D is TRBD1 (5 bases). CDR1 is SQVTM, CDR2 ANQGSEA, per germline. V was pared by 0 bases and J by 2 bases, with 8 bases between. The CDR3 sequence is 14 residues long. The CDR3 bases are TGCAGCGTTGAAGAGACAGAAGCTGGAAACACCATATATTTT. Translated: CSVEETEAGNTIYF.

The chain has TRBV5-4 and TRBJ1-2, with D hard to call. The CDR3 is 14 residues long. V was pared by 1 base and J by 6 bases, with 13 bases between. From germline, CDR1 is SGHNT and CDR2 YYREEE (reference sequence). In DNA form, the CDR3 reads TGTGCCAGCAGCTTGAGGCCCACAGCCGATGGCTACACCTTC. It specifies CASSLRPTADGYTF.

The chain is built from TRBV2 and TRBJ2-1, with D perhaps TRBD1 (6 bases). CDR3 length: 16 residues. Germline CDR1 and CDR2: SNHLY and FYNNEI. Trimming removed 7 bases at V and 4 bases at J, with 20 bases between. The CDR3: CASTLGAPGEYNEQFF. The DNA of the CDR3 is TGTGCCAGCACTCTCGGCGCCCCAGGGGAATACAATGAGCAGTTCTTC.

The CDR3 region has the DNA TGCAGTGCTAGAGGAGGATACGAGCAGTACTTC. Translating gives CSARGGYEQYF. The chain joins TRBV20-1 to TRBJ2-7; D gene ambiguous. The CDR3 consists of 11 residues. V was shortened by 1 base and J by 4 bases, with 5 bases between the two germline ends. The germline CDR1 and CDR2 sequences are DFQATT and SNEGSKA (reference sequence).